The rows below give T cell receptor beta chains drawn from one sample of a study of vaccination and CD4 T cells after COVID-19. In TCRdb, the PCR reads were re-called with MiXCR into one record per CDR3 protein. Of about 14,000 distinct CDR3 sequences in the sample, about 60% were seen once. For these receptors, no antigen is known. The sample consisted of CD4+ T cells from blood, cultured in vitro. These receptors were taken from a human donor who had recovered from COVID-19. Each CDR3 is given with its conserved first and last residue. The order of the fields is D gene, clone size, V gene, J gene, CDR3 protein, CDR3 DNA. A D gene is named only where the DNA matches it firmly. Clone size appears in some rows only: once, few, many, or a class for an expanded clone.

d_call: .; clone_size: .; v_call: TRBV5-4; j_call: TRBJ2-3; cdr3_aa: CASSLYLDTQYF; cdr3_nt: TGTGCCAGCAGCCTCTACCTGGATACGCAGTATTTT
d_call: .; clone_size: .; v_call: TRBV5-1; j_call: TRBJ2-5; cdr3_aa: CASVLAPLLQETQYF; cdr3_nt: TGCGCCAGCGTCCTGGCACCGCTGCTCCAAGAGACCCAGTACTTC
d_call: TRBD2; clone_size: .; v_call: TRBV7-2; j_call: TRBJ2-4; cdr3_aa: CASTRSGSSTKNIQYF; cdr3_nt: TGTGCCAGCACCAGAAGCGGGAGCTCCACTAAAAACATTCAGTACTTC
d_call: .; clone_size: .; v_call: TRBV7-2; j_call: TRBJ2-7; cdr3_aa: CASSFGFGGHYEQYF; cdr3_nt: TGTGCCAGCAGCTTCGGGTTTGGCGGGCACTACGAGCAGTACTTC
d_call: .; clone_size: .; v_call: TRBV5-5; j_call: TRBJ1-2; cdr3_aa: CASSLGVADGYTF; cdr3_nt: TGTGCCAGCAGCTTGGGGGTAGCCGATGGCTACACCTTC
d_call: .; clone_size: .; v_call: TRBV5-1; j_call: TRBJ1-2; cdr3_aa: CASTPAIHLYGYTF; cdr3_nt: TGCGCCAGCACCCCGGCCATCCATCTCTATGGCTACACCTTC
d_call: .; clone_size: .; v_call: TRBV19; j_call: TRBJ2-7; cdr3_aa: CASNARGHGIYEQYF; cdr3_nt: TGTGCCAGTAACGCCCGCGGCCACGGCATCTACGAGCAGTACTTC
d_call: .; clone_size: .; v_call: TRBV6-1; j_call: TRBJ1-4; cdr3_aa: CASSESIGNEKLFF; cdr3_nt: TGTGCCAGCAGTGAAAGTATAGGGAATGAAAAACTGTTTTTT
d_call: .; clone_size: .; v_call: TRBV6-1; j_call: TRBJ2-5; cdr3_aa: CASRGTGPQYF; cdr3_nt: TGTGCCAGCAGGGGTACAGGGCCCCAGTACTTC
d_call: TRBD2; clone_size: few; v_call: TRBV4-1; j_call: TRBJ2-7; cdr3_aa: CASSQISGRDYEQYF; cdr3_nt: TGCGCCAGCAGCCAAATTAGCGGGAGGGACTACGAGCAGTACTTC
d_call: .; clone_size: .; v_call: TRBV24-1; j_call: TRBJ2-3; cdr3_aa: CATKGISTDTQYF; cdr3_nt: TGTGCCACCAAGGGGATCTCCACAGATACGCAGTATTTT
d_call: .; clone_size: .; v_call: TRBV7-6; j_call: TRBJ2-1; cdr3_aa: CASSPRGAGSFLNEQFF; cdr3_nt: TGTGCCAGCAGCCCCCGGGGGGCGGGAAGCTTCCTCAATGAGCAGTTCTTC
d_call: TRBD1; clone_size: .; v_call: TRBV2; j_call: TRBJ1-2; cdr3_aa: CASSEEAGGYGYTF; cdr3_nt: TGTGCCAGCAGTGAAGAAGCAGGGGGCTATGGCTACACCTTC
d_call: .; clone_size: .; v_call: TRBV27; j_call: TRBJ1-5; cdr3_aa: CASSPIGQPQHF; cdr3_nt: TGTGCCAGCAGTCCCATTGGTCAGCCCCAGCATTTT
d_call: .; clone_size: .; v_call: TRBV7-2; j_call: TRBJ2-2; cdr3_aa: CASSRLGTTSPGELFF; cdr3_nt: TGTGCCAGCAGTCGTTTAGGGACAACTTCCCCCGGGGAGCTGTTTTTT
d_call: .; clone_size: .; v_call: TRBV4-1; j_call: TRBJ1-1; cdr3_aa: CASSQDQVVNTEAFF; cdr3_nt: TGCGCCAGCAGCCAAGATCAGGTAGTGAACACTGAAGCTTTCTTT
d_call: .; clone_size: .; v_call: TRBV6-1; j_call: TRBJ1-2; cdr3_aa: CASSATGYGYTF; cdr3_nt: TGTGCCAGCAGTGCAACAGGCTATGGCTACACCTTC
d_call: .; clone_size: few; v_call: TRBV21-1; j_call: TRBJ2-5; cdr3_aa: CASNLTGRREETQYF; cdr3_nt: TGTGCCAGCAACTTGACGGGTCGCAGGGAGGAGACCCAGTACTTC
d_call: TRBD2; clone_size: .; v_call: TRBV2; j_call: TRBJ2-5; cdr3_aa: CASGGVGEGETQYF; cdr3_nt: TGTGCCAGCGGGGGGGTGGGGGAGGGAGAGACCCAGTACTTC
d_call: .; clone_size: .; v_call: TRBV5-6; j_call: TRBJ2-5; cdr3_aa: CASSWGTQQETQYF; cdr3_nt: TGTGCCAGCAGCTGGGGGACACAGCAAGAGACCCAGTACTTC
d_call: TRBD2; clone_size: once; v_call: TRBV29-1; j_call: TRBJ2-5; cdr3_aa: CSVGGTTGETQYF; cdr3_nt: TGCAGCGTTGGGGGGACTACCGGCGAGACCCAGTACTTC
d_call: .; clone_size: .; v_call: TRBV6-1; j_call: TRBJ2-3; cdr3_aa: CASSSQAAAESTDTQYF; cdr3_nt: TGTGCCAGCAGCTCCCAGGCCGCAGCGGAGAGCACAGATACGCAGTATTTT
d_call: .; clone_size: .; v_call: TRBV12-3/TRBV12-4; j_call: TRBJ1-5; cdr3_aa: CASSFGRSDQPQHF; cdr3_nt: TGTGCCAGCAGTTTTGGACGGAGTGATCAGCCCCAGCATTTT
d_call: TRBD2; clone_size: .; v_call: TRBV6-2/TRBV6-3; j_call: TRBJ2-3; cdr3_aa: CASSYSGLAGGEDTQYF; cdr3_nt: TGTGCCAGCAGTTACTCAGGACTAGCGGGAGGTGAGGATACGCAGTATTTT
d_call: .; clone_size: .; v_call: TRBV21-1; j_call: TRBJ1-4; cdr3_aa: CASSKRQGRGIEKLFF; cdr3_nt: TGTGCCAGCAGCAAAAGGCAGGGCAGGGGAATTGAAAAACTGTTTTTT
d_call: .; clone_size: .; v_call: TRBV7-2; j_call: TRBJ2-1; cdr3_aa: CASSLDQGLYNEQFF; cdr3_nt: TGTGCCAGCAGCTTAGATCAGGGGCTCTACAATGAGCAGTTCTTC
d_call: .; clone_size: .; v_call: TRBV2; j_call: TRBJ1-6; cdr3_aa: CASSESSSYNSPLHF; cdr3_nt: TGTGCCAGCAGTGAATCGAGCTCCTATAATTCACCCCTCCACTTT
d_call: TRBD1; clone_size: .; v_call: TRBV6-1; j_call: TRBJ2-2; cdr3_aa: CASRPGQFTGELFF; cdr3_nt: TGTGCCAGCAGACCGGGACAGTTCACCGGGGAGCTGTTTTTT
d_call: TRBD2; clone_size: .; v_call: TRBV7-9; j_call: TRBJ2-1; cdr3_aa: CASSSSGLLLKQFF; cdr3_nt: TGTGCCAGCAGCTCTAGCGGATTACTTCTCAAGCAGTTCTTC
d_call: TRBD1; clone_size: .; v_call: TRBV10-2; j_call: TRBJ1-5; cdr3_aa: CASSDRGFQPQHF; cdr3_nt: TGCGCCAGCAGTGACAGGGGGTTTCAGCCCCAGCATTTT
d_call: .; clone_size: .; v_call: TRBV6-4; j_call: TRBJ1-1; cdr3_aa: CASSKGHNTEAFF; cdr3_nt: TGTGCCAGCAGTAAAGGGCATAACACTGAAGCTTTCTTT
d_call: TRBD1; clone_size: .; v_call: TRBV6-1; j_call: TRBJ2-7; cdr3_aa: CASRTGGYEQYF; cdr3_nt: TGTGCCAGCAGGACAGGGGGCTACGAGCAGTACTTC
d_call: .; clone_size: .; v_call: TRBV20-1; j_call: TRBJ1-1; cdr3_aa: CSATAFGGATEAFF; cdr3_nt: TGCAGTGCTACAGCTTTCGGGGGGGCCACTGAAGCTTTCTTT
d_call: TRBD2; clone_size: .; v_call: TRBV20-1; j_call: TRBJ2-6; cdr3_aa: CSARRTGTSGSGSGANVLTF; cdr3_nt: TGCAGTGCTAGAAGAACCGGGACTAGCGGGAGTGGGTCTGGGGCCAACGTCCTGACTTTC
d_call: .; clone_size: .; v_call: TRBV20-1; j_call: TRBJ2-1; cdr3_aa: CSAGPLSSYNEQFF; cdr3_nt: TGCAGTGCCGGCCCTTTAAGCTCCTACAATGAGCAGTTCTTC
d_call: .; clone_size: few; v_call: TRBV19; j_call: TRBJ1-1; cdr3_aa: CASSIEAQMNTEAFF; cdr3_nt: TGTGCCAGTAGTATAGAGGCCCAGATGAACACTGAAGCTTTCTTT
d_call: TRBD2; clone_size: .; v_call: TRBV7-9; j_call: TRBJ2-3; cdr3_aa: CASSWTSGKFTDTQYF; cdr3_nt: TGTGCCAGCAGCTGGACTAGCGGGAAGTTCACAGATACGCAGTATTTT
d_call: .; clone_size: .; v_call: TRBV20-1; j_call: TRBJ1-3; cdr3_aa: CSAHRPGTLQTGNTIYF; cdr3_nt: TGCAGTGCGCACCGTCCGGGGACCCTACAGACCGGAAACACCATATATTTT
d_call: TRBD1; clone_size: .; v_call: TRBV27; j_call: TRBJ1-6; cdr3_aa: CASRGTGLRPLHF; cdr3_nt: TGTGCCAGCAGGGGGACAGGGTTACGACCCCTCCACTTT
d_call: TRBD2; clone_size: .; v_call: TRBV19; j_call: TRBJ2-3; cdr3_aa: CASSPAASGRTTDTQYF; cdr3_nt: TGTGCCAGTAGTCCCGCCGCTAGCGGGAGAACCACAGATACGCAGTATTTT
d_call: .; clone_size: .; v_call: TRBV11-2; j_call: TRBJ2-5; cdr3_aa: CASSLGQETQYF; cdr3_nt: TGTGCCAGCAGCTTGGGACAAGAGACCCAGTACTTC
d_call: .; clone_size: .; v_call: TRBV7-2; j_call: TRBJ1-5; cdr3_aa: CASSPTHGGGQPQHF; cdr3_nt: TGTGCCAGCAGCCCTACCCATGGAGGAGGCCAGCCCCAGCATTTT
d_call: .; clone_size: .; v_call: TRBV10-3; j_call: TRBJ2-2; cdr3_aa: CAISGAGISSLTNTGELFF; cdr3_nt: TGTGCCATCAGTGGTGCCGGGATCTCATCTCTTACTAACACCGGGGAGCTGTTTTTT
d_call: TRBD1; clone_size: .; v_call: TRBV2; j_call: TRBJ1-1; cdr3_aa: CASSEGRAGGTEAFF; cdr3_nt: TGTGCCAGCAGTGAAGGTAGGGCAGGGGGCACTGAAGCTTTCTTT
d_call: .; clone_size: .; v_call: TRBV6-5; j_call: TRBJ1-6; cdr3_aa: CASSYSGSYNSPLHF; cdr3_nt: TGTGCCAGCAGTTACTCGGGCTCCTATAATTCACCCCTCCACTTT
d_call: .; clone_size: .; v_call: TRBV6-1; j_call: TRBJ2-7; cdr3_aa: CASRDVSGPTYEQYF; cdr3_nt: TGTGCCAGCAGGGACGTGTCGGGACCGACCTACGAGCAGTACTTC
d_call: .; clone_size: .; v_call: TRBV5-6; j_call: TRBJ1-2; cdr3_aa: CASSSYYGYTF; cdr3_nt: TGTGCCAGCAGCTCCTATTATGGCTACACCTTC
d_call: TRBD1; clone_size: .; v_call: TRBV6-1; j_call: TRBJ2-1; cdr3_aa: CASSEKGTGNEQFF; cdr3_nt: TGTGCCAGCAGTGAAAAAGGGACAGGGAATGAGCAGTTCTTC
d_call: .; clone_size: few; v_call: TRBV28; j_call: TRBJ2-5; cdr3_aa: CASSPTQETQYF; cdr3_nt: TGTGCCAGCAGTCCGACACAAGAGACCCAGTACTTC
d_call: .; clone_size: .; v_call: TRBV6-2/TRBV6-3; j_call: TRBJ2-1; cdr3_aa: CASTLSSYNEQFF; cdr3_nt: TGTGCCAGCACGCTGAGCTCCTACAATGAGCAGTTCTTC
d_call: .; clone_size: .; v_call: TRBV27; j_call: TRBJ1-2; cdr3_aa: CASSKPGGYGYTF; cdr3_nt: TGTGCCAGCAGTAAACCGGGCGGGTATGGCTACACCTTC
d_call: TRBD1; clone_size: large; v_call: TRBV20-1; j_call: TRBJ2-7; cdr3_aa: CSALSGTGSYEQYF; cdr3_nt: TGCAGTGCCTTATCCGGGACAGGATCCTACGAGCAGTACTTC
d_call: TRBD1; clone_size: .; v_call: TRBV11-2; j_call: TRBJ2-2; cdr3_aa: CASRHTGGDTGELFF; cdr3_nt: TGTGCCAGCAGACACACAGGGGGCGACACCGGGGAGCTGTTTTTT
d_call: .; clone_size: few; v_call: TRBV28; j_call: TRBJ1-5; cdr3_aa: CASSPLDLYSNQPQHF; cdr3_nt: TGTGCCAGCAGTCCCCTGGACCTGTATAGCAATCAGCCCCAGCATTTT